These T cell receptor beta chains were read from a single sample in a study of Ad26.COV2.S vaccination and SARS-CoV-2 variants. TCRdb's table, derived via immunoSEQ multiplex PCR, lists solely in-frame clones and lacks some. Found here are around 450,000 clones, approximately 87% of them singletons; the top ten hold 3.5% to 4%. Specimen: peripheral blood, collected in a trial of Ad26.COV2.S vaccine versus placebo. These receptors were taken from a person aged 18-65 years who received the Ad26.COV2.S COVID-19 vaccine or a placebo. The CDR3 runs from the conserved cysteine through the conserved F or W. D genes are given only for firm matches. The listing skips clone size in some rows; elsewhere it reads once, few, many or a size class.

DNA: TGTGCCAGCAGCTTAGCTGCAGGGTCTGGAAACACCATATATTTT
CDR3: CASSLAAGSGNTIYF
size: .
D: .
J: TRBJ1-3
V: TRBV11-2

DNA: TGTGCCAGTAGTATGGTACCCAACACCGGGGAGCTGTTTTTT
CDR3: CASSMVPNTGELFF
size: .
D: .
J: TRBJ2-2
V: TRBV19

DNA: TGTGCCAGCAGTGCCCGGGCTCTCTCTGGGGCCAACGTCCTGACTTTC
CDR3: CASSARALSGANVLTF
size: .
D: .
J: TRBJ2-6
V: TRBV25-1

DNA: TGTGCCAGCAGCCCCGGGTTTACGGGGTATGGCTACACCTTC
CDR3: CASSPGFTGYGYTF
size: .
D: .
J: TRBJ1-2
V: TRBV7-9

DNA: TGTGCCAGCAGCCCGTGGGACAGCGGGGGGCCCGGGGAGCTGTTTTTT
CDR3: CASSPWDSGGPGELFF
size: .
D: TRBD2
J: TRBJ2-2
V: TRBV9

DNA: TGTGCCATCAGTGAACAGGGGTTGGTCCCAACCAATGAGCAGTTCTTC
CDR3: CAISEQGLVPTNEQFF
size: .
D: TRBD1
J: TRBJ2-1
V: TRBV10-3

DNA: TGTGCCAGCAGTGACCGGACAGGGTCCCCTGAAGCTTTCTTT
CDR3: CASSDRTGSPEAFF
size: .
D: TRBD1
J: TRBJ1-1
V: TRBV6-1

DNA: TGTGCCAGCAGTCCCAGACAGAGGTTGAACTATGGCTACACCTTC
CDR3: CASSPRQRLNYGYTF
size: once
D: .
J: TRBJ1-2
V: TRBV28

DNA: TGTGCCAGCGGTCTGGGGGGGTACGAGCAGTACTTC
CDR3: CASGLGGYEQYF
size: .
D: TRBD2
J: TRBJ2-7
V: TRBV7-2

DNA: TGTGCCAGCAGCTTACGGACCGTATATAGCTCCTACGAGCAGTACTTC
CDR3: CASSLRTVYSSYEQYF
size: .
D: .
J: TRBJ2-7
V: TRBV7-2

DNA: TGTGCCAGCAGTCAACAGACCATGAATAATTCACCCCTCCACTTT
CDR3: CASSQQTMNNSPLHF
size: .
D: .
J: TRBJ1-6
V: TRBV27

DNA: TGTGCCACCAACGGAGGGCGGTTGAACTATGGCTACACCTTC
CDR3: CATNGGRLNYGYTF
size: .
D: .
J: TRBJ1-2
V: TRBV25-1

DNA: TGTGCCAGCAACGGTCAGCCCGGGGAGCTGTTTTTT
CDR3: CASNGQPGELFF
size: .
D: .
J: TRBJ2-2
V: TRBV7-6

DNA: TGTGCCAGCAGCATTACCCATAGGGGGGATACGCAGTATTTT
CDR3: CASSITHRGDTQYF
size: .
D: .
J: TRBJ2-3
V: TRBV9

DNA: TGTGCCAGCAGGGACGGACTAAGCTCCTATAATTCACCCCTCCACTTT
CDR3: CASRDGLSSYNSPLHF
size: .
D: .
J: TRBJ1-6
V: TRBV27

DNA: TGTGCCAGCAGGAACCGGGACAGGGGAACCTACGAGCAGTACTTC
CDR3: CASRNRDRGTYEQYF
size: few
D: TRBD1
J: TRBJ2-7
V: TRBV2

DNA: TGTGCCAGCAGCTTAGCGCCAGCCGAAAACCAAGAGACCCAGTACTTC
CDR3: CASSLAPAENQETQYF
size: .
D: .
J: TRBJ2-5
V: TRBV7-9

DNA: TGTGCCAGCAGTGAAACGCTTTTCCCGGGGACTGAAGCTTTCTTT
CDR3: CASSETLFPGTEAFF
size: .
D: .
J: TRBJ1-1
V: TRBV2

DNA: TGTGCCAGCAGTTTGTCGGGGGTATCTGGAAACACCATATATTTT
CDR3: CASSLSGVSGNTIYF
size: .
D: .
J: TRBJ1-3
V: TRBV9

DNA: TGCGCCAGCAGCGATACAGGAAGGAATCAGCCCCAGCATTTT
CDR3: CASSDTGRNQPQHF
size: .
D: .
J: TRBJ1-5
V: TRBV4-1

DNA: TGTGCCAGCAGCACGATTAATGAGCAGTTCTTC
CDR3: CASSTINEQFF
size: .
D: .
J: TRBJ2-1
V: TRBV7-2

DNA: TGTGCCAGCAGTGGTCGGACAGGGGTGGAAGAGCAGTACTTC
CDR3: CASSGRTGVEEQYF
size: .
D: TRBD1
J: TRBJ2-7
V: TRBV2

DNA: TGCGCCAGCAGTCAAGGGGCAGGGAAGCTCTACCTCTATGGCTACACCTTC
CDR3: CASSQGAGKLYLYGYTF
size: .
D: .
J: TRBJ1-2
V: TRBV23-1

DNA: TGCGCCAGCAGCCGGACCGGGACAGGGGGTAGCAATCAGCCCCAGCATTTT
CDR3: CASSRTGTGGSNQPQHF
size: .
D: TRBD1
J: TRBJ1-5
V: TRBV5-1

DNA: TGTGCCACCAGCAAAAACCGATTAAACACCGGGGAGCTGTTTTTT
CDR3: CATSKNRLNTGELFF
size: .
D: .
J: TRBJ2-2
V: TRBV24-1

DNA: TGTGCCAGCAGCCATGTAGCGGGGGGTCCACCAGATACGCAGTATTTT
CDR3: CASSHVAGGPPDTQYF
size: .
D: TRBD2
J: TRBJ2-3
V: TRBV14

DNA: TGCGCCAGCAGTAGTCAGGAACCTAATGAAAAACTGTTTTTT
CDR3: CASSSQEPNEKLFF
size: .
D: .
J: TRBJ1-4
V: TRBV10-1

DNA: TGCAGTGCCCAACAGGGAGAGACCCAGTACTTC
CDR3: CSAQQGETQYF
size: .
D: .
J: TRBJ2-5
V: TRBV20-1

DNA: TGTGCCAGCAGCTTAGGTGTTAGCGGAGAGACCCAGTACTTC
CDR3: CASSLGVSGETQYF
size: .
D: .
J: TRBJ2-5
V: TRBV7-2

DNA: TGCGCCAGCAGCCAAGATCTGACCTACGAGCAGTACTTC
CDR3: CASSQDLTYEQYF
size: .
D: .
J: TRBJ2-7
V: TRBV4-1

DNA: TGTGCCAGCAGCTTGGGGCTCGGACCTGAGGGTGAAAAACTGTTTTTT
CDR3: CASSLGLGPEGEKLFF
size: .
D: .
J: TRBJ1-4
V: TRBV5-8

DNA: TGTGCCAGCAGTTTATTGGGGGCGGCTGGGGCCAACGTCCTGACTTTC
CDR3: CASSLLGAAGANVLTF
size: .
D: .
J: TRBJ2-6
V: TRBV27

DNA: TGTGCCAGCAGCCCTAGCGGGGAGGGCACAGATACGCAGTATTTT
CDR3: CASSPSGEGTDTQYF
size: .
D: TRBD2
J: TRBJ2-3
V: TRBV3-1/TRBV3-2

DNA: TGTGCCAGCAGCTTGGTGGCCAGCCGGAACACTGAAGCTTTCTTT
CDR3: CASSLVASRNTEAFF
size: .
D: .
J: TRBJ1-1
V: TRBV5-4

DNA: TGTGCCACCGATCCGTCGGGGGCCCTGAACACCGGGGAGCTGTTTTTT
CDR3: CATDPSGALNTGELFF
size: few
D: .
J: TRBJ2-2
V: TRBV10-3

DNA: TGTGCCAGTAGGACCACAGGGGGACCATTGAACACTGAAGCTTTCTTT
CDR3: CASRTTGGPLNTEAFF
size: .
D: TRBD1
J: TRBJ1-1
V: TRBV19

DNA: TGCGCCAGCAGTCAGGACAGAGGCACAGATACGCAGTATTTT
CDR3: CASSQDRGTDTQYF
size: .
D: .
J: TRBJ2-3
V: TRBV10-2

DNA: TGCAGTGCTCAGACAGGACGCGAGCAGTACTTC
CDR3: CSAQTGREQYF
size: few
D: .
J: TRBJ2-7
V: TRBV20-1

DNA: TGTGCCAGCAGTGACGCGGGGGGCCAAGAGACCCAGTACTTC
CDR3: CASSDAGGQETQYF
size: .
D: TRBD2
J: TRBJ2-5
V: TRBV2

DNA: TGTGCCAGCAGTTTGAGAGACAGGGGTGCTAATGAAAAACTGTTTTTT
CDR3: CASSLRDRGANEKLFF
size: once
D: TRBD1
J: TRBJ1-4
V: TRBV28

DNA: TGTGCCAGCAGCTCCGGGGGGGGCCCGTACCAAGAGACCCAGTACTTC
CDR3: CASSSGGGPYQETQYF
size: .
D: TRBD2
J: TRBJ2-5
V: TRBV5-4

DNA: TGTGCCAGCGGTGGACGGTACAATGAGCAGTTCTTC
CDR3: CASGGRYNEQFF
size: .
D: .
J: TRBJ2-1
V: TRBV25-1

DNA: TGTGCCAGCGCGGCTAGCGGAACCCAAGAGACCCAGTACTTC
CDR3: CASAASGTQETQYF
size: .
D: TRBD2
J: TRBJ2-5
V: TRBV6-5

DNA: TGTGCCAGCAGCTTGGGAGGCCAGTCTGGAGATACGCAGTATTTT
CDR3: CASSLGGQSGDTQYF
size: .
D: .
J: TRBJ2-3
V: TRBV5-4

DNA: TGTGCCAGCAGCTTAGGGCGGTTCGGGGACAATGAGCAGTTCTTC
CDR3: CASSLGRFGDNEQFF
size: .
D: .
J: TRBJ2-1
V: TRBV7-9

DNA: TGTGCCAGCAGTCCAAAAACCGGGACAACGGAGGGGGAGACCCAGTACTTC
CDR3: CASSPKTGTTEGETQYF
size: .
D: .
J: TRBJ2-5
V: TRBV7-9